This note documents a single TCR beta chain sequence. Its antigen is not identified. The record originates from a study of T cell repertoires in cytomegalovirus infection. At the level of the study: From public TCR beta signatures came an indication of both CMV infection and matching HLA type. Overall study findings and caveats: The study found HLA-C-restricted CMV-specific TCR beta clonotypes dominating the ex vivo response.

TCRdb re-called the reads through MiXCR, storing one row per CDR3 protein. Found here are roughly 730,000 distinct CDR3 sequences, roughly 33% of them singletons; the top ten hold roughly 18%. This CDR3 contains 15 residues. Trimming at V came to 7 bases and at J to 8 bases, leaving 14 bases not matched to a gene. CDR1 and CDR2 (germline): MNHNY, SVGAGI (reference sequence). The sequences come from cultured PBMCs, collected from culture after CMV antigen stimulation. The origin of this receptor is a human donor in good health (CMV status not recorded). Some clones in this sample may be carry-over from other donors' samples. The rearrangement links TRBV6-6 to TRBJ2-3; 8 bases agree with TRBD2. The CDR3 loop reads CASTSPGREVGTQYF. DNA for the CDR3: TGTGCCAGCACCTCCCCGGGGCGGGAGGTTGGTACGCAGTATTTT.